This passage covers 32 T cell receptor beta chains from one sample sequenced in a study of T-cell reconstitution after alpha-beta-depleted transplantation in children. TCRbeta library preparation incorporated unique molecular identifiers. One entry per CDR3 protein results from TCRdb running MiXCR on the PCR reads. The sample lists 700,000 or so distinct CDR3 sequences; about an eighth were seen once. Sequences were derived from PBMCs, sampled before TCRalphabeta/CD19-depleted stem cell transplant. Receptors originate from a girl aged 2 to 10 with congenital amegakaryocytic thrombocytopenia, due to receive a stem cell transplant.

This clonotype was seen a handful of times. The gene calls are TRBV24-1 and TRBJ2-1; tentatively, D is TRBD1 (6 bases). The CDR3 contains 15 residues. V lost 2 bases, J lost 6 bases, and 13 bases lay in between. Germline loops: CDR1 KGHDR, CDR2 SFDVKD. The CDR3 reads CATSDSGARSNEQFF. CDR3 coding DNA: TGTGCCACCAGTGATTCAGGGGCCAGAAGCAATGAGCAGTTCTTC.

In its sample, this clonotype was seen many times. J is TRBJ2-7 and V is TRBV5-1; 9 bases agree with TRBD1. Germline assignment: CDR1 SGHRS and CDR2 YFSETQ. CDR3 size: 14 residues. V gave up 3 bases and J gave up 3 bases; unmatched junction bases: 4. The CDR3 nucleotides read TGCGCCAGCAGCTCCGCGGGACAGGGCTACGAGCAGTACTTC. Encoded protein: CASSSAGQGYEQYF.

The chain links TRBV5-1 to TRBJ2-3, with D perhaps matching TRBD1 or TRBD2 (5 bases each). This CDR3 is built from 15 residues. Trimming left V 0 bases short and J 7 bases short, with 15 bases between. Germline V gene data show CDR1 as SGHRS and CDR2 as YFSETQ. CDR3 coding DNA: TGCGCCAGCAGCTTGGTGCGCAGGGAGTACAATACGCAGTATTTT. Translated: CASSLVRREYNTQYF.

There are many counts of this clonotype. The chain uses TRBV15 and TRBJ1-5; 7 nucleotides agree with TRBD1. The length of the CDR3 is 15 residues. V gave up 1 base and J gave up 7 bases; unmatched junction bases: 7. In germline, CDR1 is LNHNV, CDR2 YYDKDF (reference sequence). CDR3 sequence reads: CATSRARGEGQPQHF. Written as DNA, the CDR3 is TGTGCCACCAGCAGAGCCAGGGGGGAAGGGCAGCCCCAGCATTTT.

Many counts were recorded for this clonotype. This chain links TRBV25-1 with TRBJ1-1; no clear D gene. Germline CDR1 MGHDK, CDR2 SYGVNS. The CDR3 length is 15 residues. V lost 3 bases to trimming and J lost 1 base, with 12 bases between them. CDR3 nucleotides: TGTGCCAGCAGTGATTGGGCAGGAAAGAACACTGAAGCTTTCTTT. This codes for CASSDWAGKNTEAFF.

Many counts were recorded for this clonotype. V usage is TRBV20-1 and J usage is TRBJ2-7; D is possibly TRBD1 (6 bases). With 4 bases removed from V and 3 bases from J, the gap between germline ends came to 13 bases. The CDR3 is made up of 13 amino acids. Germline loops: CDR1 DFQATT, CDR2 SNEGSKA (reference sequence). The CDR3 nucleotides read TGCAGTGCTACAGGGGATTCCTTCTACGAGCAGTACTTC. Encoded protein: CSATGDSFYEQYF.

This clonotype was detected ten times or more. The V call is TRBV7-8, the J call TRBJ2-1; D is possibly TRBD2 (6 bases). Deletions cut 1 base from V and 4 bases from J, with 17 bases between. Germline loops: CDR1 SGHVS, CDR2 FQNEAQ. CDR3 length: 17 residues. In DNA, the CDR3 is TGTGCCAGCAGCTTAGATCTGTCGGGGGTTTCTTACAATGAGCAGTTCTTC. This translates into CASSLDLSGVSYNEQFF.

This clonotype was seen many times. This chain joins TRBV15 and TRBJ2-3; no definite D call. CDR1 and CDR2 (germline): LNHNV, YYDKDF (reference sequence). The CDR3 has 12 amino acids. Trimming took 4 bases from V and 6 from J, leaving 8 bases between them. The CDR3 region is CATSKMTDTQYF. The CDR3 DNA sequence: TGTGCCACCAGCAAAATGACGGATACGCAGTATTTT.

This clonotype has a handful of counts. This chain uses TRBV11-3 with TRBJ2-2, with a weak D call TRBD1 (5 bases). This CDR3 has 14 residues. V gave up 7 bases and J gave up 5 bases, with 14 bases separating them. CDR1 is SGHNT, CDR2 YENEEA, per germline. The CDR3 spells CASNPNQGTGELFF. CDR3 DNA: TGTGCCAGCAACCCGAACCAGGGTACCGGGGAGCTGTTTTTT.

This clonotype turned up a few times. This sequence joins TRBV30 and TRBJ1-2; 7 bases are shared with TRBD1. From germline, CDR1 is GTSNPN and CDR2 SVGIG (reference sequence). The CDR3 consists of 13 residues. After removal of 0 bases from V and 7 bases from J, the junction contained 5 bases not matched to a gene. DNA for the CDR3: TGTGCCTGGAGTGTCGACAGGGAGACTGGCTACACCTTC. The encoded protein is CAWSVDRETGYTF.

This clonotype was recorded many times. This chain links TRBV20-1 with TRBJ2-7; 8 bases align to TRBD2. The CDR3 contains 13 residues. Losses at the gene ends were 3 bases for V and 3 bases for J; bases not matched to a gene: 4. CDR1 is DFQATT, CDR2 SNEGSKA, per germline (reference sequence). The CDR3 DNA reads as TGCAGTGCTAGTACTAGCGGTCTCTACGAGCAGTACTTC. Translation: CSASTSGLYEQYF.

This clonotype has a handful of counts. The chain links TRBV7-9 to TRBJ2-7; D is tentatively TRBD1 or TRBD2 (5 bases each). CDR3 size: 15 residues. V was cut by 3 bases and J by 0 bases, with 12 bases left in between. Germline V gene sequence: CDR1 SEHNR, CDR2 FQNEAQ (reference sequence). This CDR3 is CASSFDRDHSYEQYF. The CDR3 DNA is TGTGCCAGCAGCTTTGACCGGGACCACTCCTACGAGCAGTACTTC. The full variable domain, rest sourced from reference TRBV7-9 and TRBJ2-7, is DTGVSQNPRHKITKRGQNVTFRCDPISEHNRLYWYRQTLGQGPEFLTYFQNEAQLEKSRLLSDRFSAERPKGSFSTLEIQRTEQGDSAMYLCASSFDRDHSYEQYFGPGTRLTVT.

This clonotype was found many times. The rearrangement joins TRBV29-1 to TRBJ2-5, with no clear D. V lost 7 bases to trimming and J lost 3 bases, with 6 bases between them. Germline lookup yields CDR1 SQVTM and CDR2 ANQGSEA. CDR3 length: 10 residues. DNA for the CDR3: TGCAGCGCTGGGAAAGAGACCCAGTACTTC. Encoded protein: CSAGKETQYF.

The chain recombines TRBV5-1 with TRBJ2-7; D unresolved. The CDR3 is made up of 15 amino acids. Per the germline V gene, CDR1 is SGHRS and CDR2 is YFSETQ. The germline V and J ends were trimmed by 2 bases and 0 bases, with 12 bases remaining between them. The CDR3 region has the DNA TGCGCCAGCAGCTTCCTAGGCAAGAGCTCCTACGAGCAGTACTTC. Translation: CASSFLGKSSYEQYF.

In this sample, this clonotype turned up a few times. This chain joins TRBV5-4 and TRBJ1-2; 7 bases map to TRBD1. Germline V lookup: CDR1 SGHNT, CDR2 YYREEE (reference sequence). This CDR3 comprises 17 residues. V lost 4 bases, J lost 4 bases, and 16 bases stayed unmatched. The CDR3 sequence is CASSRQGGSKRGYGYTF. The CDR3 nucleotides are TGTGCCAGCAGCCGACAGGGCGGGTCGAAACGGGGCTATGGCTACACCTTC.

This clonotype was counted at least ten times. The V call is TRBV28, the J call TRBJ1-1, with D uncertain. This CDR3 spans 13 amino acids. The germline V gene has CDR1 MDHEN and CDR2 SYDVKM. Trimming took off 6 bases at V and 0 bases at J, with 8 bases between the two ends. The CDR3 reads CASRNLMNTEAFF. The CDR3 nucleotides read TGTGCCAGCAGGAACCTCATGAACACTGAAGCTTTCTTT.

This clonotype was recorded many times. V usage is TRBV12-3 or TRBV12-4 and J usage is TRBJ1-5, with D maybe TRBD1 (6 bases). V lost 2 bases and J 2 bases, leaving 10 bases between the germline ends. The CDR3 totals 15 residues. CDR3 in DNA: TGTGCCAGCAGTTTATTTGGGGGCGGCAATCAGCCCCAGCATTTT. As protein: CASSLFGGGNQPQHF.

This chain joins TRBV11-2 and TRBJ2-7; a weak D match, TRBD1 (7 bases). The germline V and J ends were trimmed by 5 bases and 7 bases, with 21 bases remaining between them. Germline lookup yields CDR1 SGHAT and CDR2 FQNNGV. This CDR3 spans 15 amino acids. In nucleotides, the CDR3 is TGTGCCAGCAGCCCAGGGGGGCAGCTCTCCCGGGAGCAGTACTTC. It is translated as CASSPGGQLSREQYF.

V usage is TRBV2 and J usage is TRBJ2-7; TRBD2 aligns across 8 bases. Germline V gives CDR1 SNHLY, CDR2 FYNNEI. The CDR3 is 14 residues long. V trimming: 11 bases; J trimming: 4 bases; junction bases outside the gene matches: 13. CDR3 sequence: CAGHAGTSLYEQYF. Here the CDR3 DNA reads TGTGCCGGCCACGCCGGGACTAGTCTTTACGAGCAGTACTTC.

A remark on this clonotype: This may arise from a read error, as a much more abundant clone is one base away. The chain has TRBV28 and TRBJ2-1; 14 bases match TRBD2. Germline CDR1 MDHEN, CDR2 SYDVKM. The length of the CDR3 is 20 residues. CDR3 in amino acids: CASSSIMGTSGSLGYNAQFF. CDR3 nucleotides: TGTGCCAGCAGTTCTATTATGGGGACTAGCGGGAGCTTGGGGTACAATGCGCAGTTCTTC.

V gene TRBV5-6 combines with J gene TRBJ2-1, with 14 bases that match TRBD2. The germline V gene encodes CDR1 SGHDT and CDR2 YYEEEE. The CDR3 consists of 14 residues. The V and J ends lost 4 bases and 8 bases, in that order; junction bases with no gene match: 2. The CDR3 DNA is TGTGCCAGCAGCGAGGGACTAGCGGGAGATGAGCAGTTCTTC. Its protein product is CASSEGLAGDEQFF.

The rearrangement uses TRBV5-6 and TRBJ2-7; 8 positions match TRBD1. V was pared by 2 bases and J by 4 bases, with 5 bases of the junction left unmatched. The germline V gene has CDR1 SGHDT and CDR2 YYEEEE. This CDR3 comprises 14 residues. The CDR3 DNA is TGTGCCAGCAGCTTTACAGGGGGAGGTTACGAGCAGTACTTC. Protein product: CASSFTGGGYEQYF.

The sample holds many counts of this clonotype. DNA for the CDR3: TGCAGTGCTAGGGGGCAGAGAAACACTGAAGCTTTCTTT. It encodes CSARGQRNTEAFF. The J gene is TRBJ1-1, the V gene TRBV20-1, with D possibly TRBD1 on 5 matching bases. CDR1 DFQATT and CDR2 SNEGSKA come from the germline V gene (reference sequence). V was trimmed by 3 bases and J by 2 bases, leaving 10 bases between them. The CDR3 length is 13 residues.

The rearrangement uses TRBV7-8 and TRBJ2-1, with D unclear. V lost 1 base and J 0 bases, leaving 7 bases between the germline ends. There are 15 residues in the CDR3. The germline V gene has CDR1 SGHVS and CDR2 FQNEAQ. In nucleotides, the CDR3 is TGTGCCAGCAGCTTAGGGTTCCTCTCCTACAATGAGCAGTTCTTC. This gives the protein CASSLGFLSYNEQFF. Drawing the rest from reference TRBV7-8 and TRBJ2-1, the complete variable domain is GAGVSQSPRYKVAKRGQDVALRCDPISGHVSLFWYQQALGQGPEFLTYFQNEAQLDKSGLPSDRFFAERPEGSVSTLKIQRTQQEDSAVYLCASSLGFLSYNEQFFGPGTRLTVL.

The chain has TRBV4-1 and TRBJ2-5; 12 nucleotides align to TRBD2. The CDR3 is 17 amino acids. Trimming took 2 bases from V and 7 from J; bases not matched to a gene: 11. CDR1 and CDR2 from the germline V gene are MGHRA and YSYEKL. CDR3 sequence reads: CASSQRTSGRPKRTQYF. The DNA for the CDR3 is TGCGCCAGCAGCCAACGTACTAGCGGGAGGCCAAAACGGACCCAGTACTTC.

This clonotype was recorded at least ten times. The chain uses TRBV5-1 and TRBJ2-1; no firm D call. The ends were cut back, 1 base at V and 7 bases at J, with 6 bases in the middle. The germline V gene has CDR1 SGHRS and CDR2 YFSETQ. The CDR3 is made up of 12 amino acids. CDR3: CASSLLTNEQFF. The CDR3 DNA follows: TGCGCCAGCAGCTTGCTCACGAATGAGCAGTTCTTC.

This clonotype was detected ten times or more. V and J are TRBV5-1 and TRBJ2-1; 10 positions agree with TRBD2. The CDR3 has 16 residues. Germline V gives CDR1 SGHRS, CDR2 YFSETQ. After removal of 2 bases from V and 4 bases from J, the junction contained 6 bases not matched to a gene. CDR3 amino acids: CASSLQGLANYNEQFF. CDR3 bases: TGCGCCAGCAGCTTACAGGGACTAGCGAATTACAATGAGCAGTTCTTC.

This clonotype was counted ten times or more. The gene calls are TRBV28 and TRBJ2-1, with TRBD1 identical over 9 bases. The CDR3 has 13 residues. CDR1 is MDHEN, CDR2 SYDVKM, per germline. Losses at the gene ends were 6 bases for V and 4 bases for J; bases not matched to a gene: 1. The CDR3 reads CASRGTGYNEQFF. CDR3 nucleotides: TGTGCCAGCAGGGGGACAGGGTACAATGAGCAGTTCTTC. The full variable domain, rest sourced from reference TRBV28 and TRBJ2-1, is DVKVTQSSRYLVKRTGEKVFLECVQDMDHENMFWYRQDPGLGLRLIYFSYDVKMKEKGDIPEGYSVSREKKERFSLILESASTNQTSMYLCASRGTGYNEQFFGPGTRLTVL.

CDR3 loop: CASSPMGGTSGNTIYF. The CDR3, as DNA: TGTGCCAGCTCACCAATGGGGGGAACCTCTGGAAACACCATATATTTT. The J gene is TRBJ1-3, the V gene TRBV18; the D gene is possibly TRBD1 (5 bases). This CDR3 contains 16 residues. Germline V gene lookup returns CDR1 KGHSH and CDR2 LQKENI. The V end lost 2 bases, the J end lost 0 bases, and 11 bases lay between the germline ends.

This clonotype was observed a single time. A clone one base away is much larger, so this may be a read error. Given the absence of the conserved phenylalanine or tryptophan at the CDR3 end, a read error is likely. This chain connects TRBV4-1 to TRBJ2-1; D gene uncertain. V lost 5 bases to trimming and J lost 6 bases, with 11 bases between them. From germline, CDR1 is MGHRA and CDR2 YSYEKL. This CDR3 comprises 13 residues. CDR3: CASSAHRSNEQFS. The DNA of the CDR3 is TGCGCCAGCAGCGCGCACCGATCCAATGAGCAGTTCTCC.

Only a few counts were recorded for this clonotype. The V gene is TRBV4-1, the J gene TRBJ2-1, with D possibly called TRBD1 or TRBD2 (5 bases each). Germline values: CDR1 MGHRA, CDR2 YSYEKL. The CDR3 has 14 amino acids. Trimming took 2 bases from V and 8 from J, leaving 13 bases between them. CDR3 DNA: TGCGCCAGCAGCCAAACCCGCCTGGGGGATGAGCAGTTCTTC. Its translation: CASSQTRLGDEQFF.

This clonotype was counted between two and nine times. Its ends do not fully match the called genes, so a read error is possible. The chain employs TRBV5-1 and TRBJ2-7; TRBD1 might be the D (5 bases). The CDR3 spans 14 residues. CDR1 SGHRS and CDR2 YFSETQ come from the germline V gene. The CDR3 DNA reads TGCGCCAGCAGCTTGGGGGGCGGATCCTACGACCAGTACTTC. Translating gives CASSLGGGSYDQYF.